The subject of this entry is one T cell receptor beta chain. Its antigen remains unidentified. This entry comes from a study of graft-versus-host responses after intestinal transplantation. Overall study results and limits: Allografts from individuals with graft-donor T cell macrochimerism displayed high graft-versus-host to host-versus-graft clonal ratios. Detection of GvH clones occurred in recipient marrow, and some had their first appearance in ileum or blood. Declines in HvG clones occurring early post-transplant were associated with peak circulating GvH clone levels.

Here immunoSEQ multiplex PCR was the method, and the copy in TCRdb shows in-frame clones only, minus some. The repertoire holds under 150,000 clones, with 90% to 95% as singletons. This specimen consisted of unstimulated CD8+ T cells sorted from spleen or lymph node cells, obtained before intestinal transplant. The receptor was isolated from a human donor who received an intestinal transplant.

CDR3 in amino acids: CASSLEGLRDTQYF. CDR3 bases: TGTGCCAGCAGCTTAGAGGGGCTTAGAGATACGCAGTATTTT. V is TRBV7-3 and J is TRBJ2-3; either TRBD1 or TRBD2 may fit D (5 bases each). The CDR3 covers 14 residues. The V and J ends lost 2 bases and 5 bases respectively, with 11 bases between them. The V gene's germline CDR1 is SGHTA and CDR2 FQGTGA.